A single T cell receptor (beta chain) is shown here with its context. What it binds is not known. The data stem from a study of T cell repertoires in cytomegalovirus infection. General study findings and limits: People with CMV and the relevant HLA were identified by cumulative public TCR beta family frequency.

Germline V gene lookup returns CDR1 SGHRS and CDR2 YFSETQ. V gave up 0 bases and J gave up 1 base, with 7 bases separating them. This CDR3 spans 14 amino acids. TCRdb itself ran the reads through MiXCR, one entry per CDR3 protein. The table includes about 700,000 distinct CDR3 sequences, around 30% detected once. Sequenced material: cultured PBMCs, taken from culture after CMV antigen stimulation. The sequence derives from a human donor in good health (CMV status not recorded). Some clones in this sample may be carry-over from other donors' samples. This rearrangement joins TRBV5-1 to TRBJ1-1; no definite D call. The CDR3 sequence: CASSLGDKNTEAFF. In DNA, the CDR3 is TGCGCCAGCAGCTTGGGTGATAAGAACACTGAAGCTTTCTTT.